This passage covers 4 T cell receptor beta chains from one sample sequenced in a study of blood T cell repertoires in COVID-19. Assay used: immunoSEQ multiplex PCR; TCRdb lists only in-frame clones, some missing. In the table there are about 380,000 clones, about 85% of which are singletons. The specimen sequenced was peripheral blood. The source is a woman under 30 with acute or convalescent COVID-19.

The CDR3 coding sequence is TGCGCCAGCAGCGGGGGGGGCGGGAGCTCCTACGAGCAGTACTTC. The encoded protein is CASSGGGGSSYEQYF. The gene calls are TRBV5-1 and TRBJ2-7; possibly TRBD2 for D (7 bases). V lost 4 bases to trimming and J lost 0 bases, with 14 bases between them. This CDR3 is built from 15 residues. The germline CDR1 and CDR2 sequences are SGHRS and YFSETQ. The complete variable domain, with remaining parts taken from reference TRBV5-1 and TRBJ2-7, reads KAGVTQTPRYLIKTRGQQVTLSCSPISGHRSVSWYQQTPGQGLQFLFEYFSETQRNKGNFPGRFSGRQFSNSRSEMNVSTLELGDSALYLCASSGGGGSSYEQYFGPGTRLTVT.

The rearrangement uses TRBV11-2 and TRBJ1-2; no firm D call. CDR1 and CDR2 from the germline V gene are SGHAT and FQNNGV. The ends were cut back, 1 base at V and 3 bases at J, with 6 bases in the middle. The CDR3 spans 13 residues. For the CDR3, the DNA is TGTGCCAGCAGCTTAGGTTTAGACTATGGCTACACCTTC. Residues: CASSLGLDYGYTF. The full variable domain, its missing parts supplied by reference TRBV11-2 and TRBJ1-2, is EAGVAQSPRYKIIEKRQSVAFWCNPISGHATLYWYQQILGQGPKLLIQFQNNGVVDDSQLPKDRFSAERLKGVDSTLKIQPAKLEDSAVYLCASSLGLDYGYTFGSGTRLTVV.

This clone was detected only a few times. The chain couples TRBV4-1 to TRBJ1-3; maybe TRBD1 (6 bases). The CDR3 covers 15 residues. CDR1 and CDR2 (germline): MGHRA, YSYEKL. Trimming stripped 4 bases from V and 2 bases from J, with 12 bases between. The CDR3 coding sequence is TGCGCCAGCAGCCCCGGGGGGGGCCCTGGAAACACCATATATTTT. Its translation is CASSPGGGPGNTIYF.

This clone was observed a single time. The chain has TRBV3-1 (or the pseudogene TRBV3-2) and TRBJ1-6, with D unresolved. V gave up 3 bases and J gave up 6 bases, with 3 bases separating them. The CDR3 runs to 12 residues. Germline CDR1 is LGHDT and CDR2 is YNNKEL (reference sequence). CDR3 in amino acids: CASSHRNSPLHF. The CDR3, as DNA: TGTGCCAGCAGCCACCGTAATTCACCCCTCCACTTT.